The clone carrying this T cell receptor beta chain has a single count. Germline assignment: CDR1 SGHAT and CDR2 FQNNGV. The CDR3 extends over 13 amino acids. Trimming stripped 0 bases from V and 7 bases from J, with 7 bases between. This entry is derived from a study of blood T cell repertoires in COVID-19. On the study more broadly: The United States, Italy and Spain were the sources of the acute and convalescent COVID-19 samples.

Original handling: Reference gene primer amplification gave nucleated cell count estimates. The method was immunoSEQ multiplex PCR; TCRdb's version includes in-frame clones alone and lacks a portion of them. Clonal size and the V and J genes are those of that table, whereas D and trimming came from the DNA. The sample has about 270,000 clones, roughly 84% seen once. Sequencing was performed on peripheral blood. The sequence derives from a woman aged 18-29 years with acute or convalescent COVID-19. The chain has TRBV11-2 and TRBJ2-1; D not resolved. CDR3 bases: TGTGCCAGCAGCTTAGATCTGTCGAATGAGCAGTTCTTC. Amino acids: CASSLDLSNEQFF.